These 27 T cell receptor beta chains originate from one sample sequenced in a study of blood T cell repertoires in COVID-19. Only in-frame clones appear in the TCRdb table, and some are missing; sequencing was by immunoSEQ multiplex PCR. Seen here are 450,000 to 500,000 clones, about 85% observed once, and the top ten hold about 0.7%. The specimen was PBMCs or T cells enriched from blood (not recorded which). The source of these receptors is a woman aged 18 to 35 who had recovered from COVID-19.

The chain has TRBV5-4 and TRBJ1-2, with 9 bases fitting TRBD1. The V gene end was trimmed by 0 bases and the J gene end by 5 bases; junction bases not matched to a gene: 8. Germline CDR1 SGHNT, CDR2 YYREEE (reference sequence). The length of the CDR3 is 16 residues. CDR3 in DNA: TGTGCCAGCAGCTTGGGGACAGGGGAAGAGCGGTATGGCTACACCTTC. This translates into CASSLGTGEERYGYTF.

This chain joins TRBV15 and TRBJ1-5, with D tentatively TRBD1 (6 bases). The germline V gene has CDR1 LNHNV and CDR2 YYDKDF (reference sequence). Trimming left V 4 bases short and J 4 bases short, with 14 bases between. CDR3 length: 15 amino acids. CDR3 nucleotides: TGTGCCACCAGCATTTACGGACAGCCGAATCAGCCCCAGCATTTT. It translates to CATSIYGQPNQPQHF.

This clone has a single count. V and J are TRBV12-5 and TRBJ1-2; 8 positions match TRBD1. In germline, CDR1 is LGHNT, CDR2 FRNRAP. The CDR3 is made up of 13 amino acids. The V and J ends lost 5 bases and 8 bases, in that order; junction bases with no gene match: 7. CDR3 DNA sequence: TGTGCTAGTGGTCCAGGACAGGGTTCGGGCTACACCTTC. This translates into CASGPGQGSGYTF.

The CDR3 DNA is TGCGCCAGCAGCCCCAAGGGAGGGGGGGCTAACAATCAGCCCCAGCATTTT. Encoded protein: CASSPKGGGANNQPQHF. The gene calls are TRBV4-1 and TRBJ1-5, with D perhaps TRBD1 (6 bases). The germline CDR1 and CDR2 sequences are MGHRA and YSYEKL. Trimming took 4 bases from V and 3 from J, leaving 19 bases between them. This CDR3 spans 17 amino acids.

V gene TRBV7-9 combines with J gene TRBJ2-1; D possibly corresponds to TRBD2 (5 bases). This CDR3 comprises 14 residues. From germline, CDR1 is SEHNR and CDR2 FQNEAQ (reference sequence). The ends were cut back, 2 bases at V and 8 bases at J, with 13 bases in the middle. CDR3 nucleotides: TGTGCCAGCAGCTTATCCACGCACGGGGATGAGCAGTTCTTC. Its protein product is CASSLSTHGDEQFF.

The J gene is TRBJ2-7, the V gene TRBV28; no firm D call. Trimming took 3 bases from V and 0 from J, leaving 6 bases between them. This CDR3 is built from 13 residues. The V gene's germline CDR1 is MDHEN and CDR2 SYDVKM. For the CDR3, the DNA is TGTGCCAGCAGTTTCGTAGTCTCCTACGAGCAGTACTTC. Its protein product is CASSFVVSYEQYF. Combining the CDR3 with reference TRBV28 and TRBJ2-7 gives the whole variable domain DVKVTQSSRYLVKRTGEKVFLECVQDMDHENMFWYRQDPGLGLRLIYFSYDVKMKEKGDIPEGYSVSREKKERFSLILESASTNQTSMYLCASSFVVSYEQYFGPGTRLTVT.

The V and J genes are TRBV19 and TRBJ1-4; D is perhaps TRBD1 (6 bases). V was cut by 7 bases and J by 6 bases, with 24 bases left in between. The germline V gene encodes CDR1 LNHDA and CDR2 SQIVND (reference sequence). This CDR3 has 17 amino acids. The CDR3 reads CASTSRSETGVDEKLFF. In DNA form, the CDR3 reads TGTGCCAGTACTAGTCGTTCGGAGACAGGTGTCGATGAAAAACTGTTTTTT.

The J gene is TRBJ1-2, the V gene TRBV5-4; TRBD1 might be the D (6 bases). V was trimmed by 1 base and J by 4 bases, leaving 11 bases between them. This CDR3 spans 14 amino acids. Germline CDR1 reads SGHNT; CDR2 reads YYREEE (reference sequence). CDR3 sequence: CASSLLQGGYGYTF. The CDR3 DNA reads TGTGCCAGCAGCTTGTTACAGGGCGGCTATGGCTACACCTTC.

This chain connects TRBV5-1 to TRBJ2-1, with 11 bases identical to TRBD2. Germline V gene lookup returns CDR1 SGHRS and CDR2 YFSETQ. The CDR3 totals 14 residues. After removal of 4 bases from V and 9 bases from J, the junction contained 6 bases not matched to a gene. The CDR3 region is CASSDLAGGSEQFF. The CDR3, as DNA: TGCGCCAGCAGCGATCTAGCGGGGGGCAGTGAGCAGTTCTTC. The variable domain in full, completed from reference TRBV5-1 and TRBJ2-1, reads KAGVTQTPRYLIKTRGQQVTLSCSPISGHRSVSWYQQTPGQGLQFLFEYFSETQRNKGNFPGRFSGRQFSNSRSEMNVSTLELGDSALYLCASSDLAGGSEQFFGPGTRLTVL.

CDR3 loop: CAWRLPGLTNTEAFF. The CDR3 region has the DNA TGTGCCTGGAGACTCCCCGGACTCACGAACACTGAAGCTTTCTTT. The J gene is TRBJ1-1, the V gene TRBV30; D not certain. CDR1 GTSNPN and CDR2 SVGIG come from the germline V gene (reference sequence). The ends were cut back, 3 bases at V and 1 base at J, with 15 bases in the middle. The CDR3 runs 15 residues. Complete variable domain (other parts from reference TRBV30 and TRBJ1-1): SQTIHQWPATLVQPVGSPLSLECTVEGTSNPNLYWYRQAAGRGLQLLFYSVGIGQISSEVPQNLSASRPQDRQFILSSKKLLLSDSGFYLCAWRLPGLTNTEAFFGQGTRLTVV.

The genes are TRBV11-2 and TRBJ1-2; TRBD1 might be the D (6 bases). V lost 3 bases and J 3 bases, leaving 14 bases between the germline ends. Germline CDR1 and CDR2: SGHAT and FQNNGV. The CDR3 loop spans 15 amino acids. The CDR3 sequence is CASSFLTGRDYGYTF. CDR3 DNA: TGTGCCAGCAGCTTTCTGACAGGACGAGACTATGGCTACACCTTC.

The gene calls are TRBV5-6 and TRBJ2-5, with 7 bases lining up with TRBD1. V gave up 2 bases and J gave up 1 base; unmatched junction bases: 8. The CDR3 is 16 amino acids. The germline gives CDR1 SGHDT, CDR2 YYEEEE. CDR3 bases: TGTGCCAGCAGCTTAGGGGGCGGGTCGGTCCAAGAGACCCAGTACTTC. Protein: CASSLGGGSVQETQYF. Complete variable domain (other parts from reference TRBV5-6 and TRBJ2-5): DAGVTQSPTHLIKTRGQQVTLRCSPKSGHDTVSWYQQALGQGPQFIFQYYEEEERQRGNFPDRFSGHQFPNYSSELNVNALLLGDSALYLCASSLGGGSVQETQYFGPGTRLLVL.

The CDR3 reads CASRSRLLVDQPQHF. The CDR3 DNA sequence: TGTGCCAGCAGGTCCCGGTTATTGGTGGATCAGCCCCAGCATTTT. This rearrangement joins TRBV28 to TRBJ1-5; D uncertain. The V gene lost 6 bases and the J gene lost 5 bases, with 17 bases spanning the gap. The CDR3 totals 15 residues. CDR1 and CDR2 from the germline V gene are MDHEN and SYDVKM.

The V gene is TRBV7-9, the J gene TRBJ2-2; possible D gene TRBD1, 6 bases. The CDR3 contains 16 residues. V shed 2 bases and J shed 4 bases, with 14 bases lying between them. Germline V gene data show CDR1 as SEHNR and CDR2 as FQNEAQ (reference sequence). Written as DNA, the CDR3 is TGTGCCAGCAGCTTAACCTGGACAGTAACCACCGGGGAGCTGTTTTTT. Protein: CASSLTWTVTTGELFF.

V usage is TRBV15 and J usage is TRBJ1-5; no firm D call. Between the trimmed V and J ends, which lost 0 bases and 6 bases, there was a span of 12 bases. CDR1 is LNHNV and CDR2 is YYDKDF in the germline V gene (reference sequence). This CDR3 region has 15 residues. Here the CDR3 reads CATSRDIGEGQPQHF. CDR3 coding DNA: TGTGCCACCAGCAGAGACATAGGAGAGGGTCAGCCCCAGCATTTT.

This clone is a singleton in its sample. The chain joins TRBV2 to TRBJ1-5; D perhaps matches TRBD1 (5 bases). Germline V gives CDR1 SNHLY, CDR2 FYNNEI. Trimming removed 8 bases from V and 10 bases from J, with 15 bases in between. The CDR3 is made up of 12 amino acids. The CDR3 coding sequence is TGTGCCAGCGGGGGGGTAATTTATCCCCAGCATTTT. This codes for CASGGVIYPQHF.

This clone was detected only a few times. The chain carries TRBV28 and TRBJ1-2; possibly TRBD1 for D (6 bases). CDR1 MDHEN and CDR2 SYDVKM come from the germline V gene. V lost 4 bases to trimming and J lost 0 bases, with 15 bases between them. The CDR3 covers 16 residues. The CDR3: CASSWGPGTSNYGYTF. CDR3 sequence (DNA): TGTGCCAGCAGTTGGGGGCCAGGGACCTCTAACTATGGCTACACCTTC.

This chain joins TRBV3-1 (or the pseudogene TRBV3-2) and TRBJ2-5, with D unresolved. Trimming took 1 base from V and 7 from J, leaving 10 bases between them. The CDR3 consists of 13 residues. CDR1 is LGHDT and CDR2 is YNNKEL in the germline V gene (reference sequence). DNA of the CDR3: TGTGCCAGCAGCCAAGTTCGCGCCGGGACCCAGTACTTC. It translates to CASSQVRAGTQYF.

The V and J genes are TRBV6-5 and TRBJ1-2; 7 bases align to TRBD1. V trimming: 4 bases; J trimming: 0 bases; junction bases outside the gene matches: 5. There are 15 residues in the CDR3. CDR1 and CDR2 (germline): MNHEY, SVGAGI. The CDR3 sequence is CASSFTGVANYGYTF. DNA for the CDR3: TGTGCCAGCAGTTTCACAGGGGTTGCTAACTATGGCTACACCTTC.

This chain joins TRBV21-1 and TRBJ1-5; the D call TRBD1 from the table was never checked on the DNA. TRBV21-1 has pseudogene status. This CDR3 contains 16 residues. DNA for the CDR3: TGTGCCAGCAGCAAAGGACAGGGAAATAGCGGTCAGCCCCAGCATTTT. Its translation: CASSKGQGNSGQPQHF.

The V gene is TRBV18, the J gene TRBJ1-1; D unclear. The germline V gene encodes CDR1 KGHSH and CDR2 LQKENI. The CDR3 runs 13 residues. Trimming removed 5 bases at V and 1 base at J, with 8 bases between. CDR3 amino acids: CASSSGENTEAFF. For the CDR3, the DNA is TGTGCCAGCTCATCCGGTGAGAACACTGAAGCTTTCTTT.

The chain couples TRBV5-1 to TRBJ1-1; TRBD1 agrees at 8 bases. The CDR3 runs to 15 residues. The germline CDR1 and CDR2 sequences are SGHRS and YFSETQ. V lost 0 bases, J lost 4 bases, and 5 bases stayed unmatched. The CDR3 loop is CASSLATGEGTEAFF. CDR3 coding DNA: TGCGCCAGCAGCTTGGCGACAGGGGAGGGCACTGAAGCTTTCTTT.

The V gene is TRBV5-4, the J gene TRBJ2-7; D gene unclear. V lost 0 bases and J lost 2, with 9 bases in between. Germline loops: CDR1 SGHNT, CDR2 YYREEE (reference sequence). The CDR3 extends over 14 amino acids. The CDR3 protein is CASSLDLDAYEQYF. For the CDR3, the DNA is TGTGCCAGCAGCTTGGACCTAGATGCCTACGAGCAGTACTTC.

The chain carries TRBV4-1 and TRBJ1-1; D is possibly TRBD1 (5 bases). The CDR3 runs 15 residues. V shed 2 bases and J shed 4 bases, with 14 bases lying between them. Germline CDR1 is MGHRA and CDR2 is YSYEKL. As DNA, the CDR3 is TGCGCCAGCAGCCAATTCTTGGGGGGAGCCACTGAAGCTTTCTTT. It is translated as CASSQFLGGATEAFF.

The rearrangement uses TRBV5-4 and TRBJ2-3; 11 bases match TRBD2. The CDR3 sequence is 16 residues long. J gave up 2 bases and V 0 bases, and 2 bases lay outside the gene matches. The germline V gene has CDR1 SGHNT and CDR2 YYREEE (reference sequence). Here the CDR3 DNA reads TGTGCCAGCAGCTTGGAACTAGCGGGGGCCACAGATACGCAGTATTTT. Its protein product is CASSLELAGATDTQYF. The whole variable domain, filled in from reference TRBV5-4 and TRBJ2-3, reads ETGVTQSPTHLIKTRGQQVTLRCSSQSGHNTVSWYQQALGQGPQFIFQYYREEENGRGNFPPRFSGLQFPNYSSELNVNALELDDSALYLCASSLELAGATDTQYFGPGTRLTVL.

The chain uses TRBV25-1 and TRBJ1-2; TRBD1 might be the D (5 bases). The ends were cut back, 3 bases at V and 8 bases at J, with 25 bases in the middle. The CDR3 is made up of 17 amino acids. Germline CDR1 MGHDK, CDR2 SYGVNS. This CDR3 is CASSDAHDSQGLRGYTF. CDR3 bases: TGTGCCAGCAGTGACGCCCATGACTCGCAGGGATTGAGGGGCTACACCTTC.

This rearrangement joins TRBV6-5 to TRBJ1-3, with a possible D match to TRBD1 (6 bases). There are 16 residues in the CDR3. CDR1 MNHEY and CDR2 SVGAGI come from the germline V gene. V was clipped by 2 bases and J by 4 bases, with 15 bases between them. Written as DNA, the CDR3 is TGTGCCAGCAGTTACGGGGGGGCAGAGGAAGGAAACACCATATATTTT. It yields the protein CASSYGGAEEGNTIYF.